This TCR beta chain was captured by sequencing in a study of cytomegalovirus exposure and HLA in healthy donors. The CDR3 extends over 11 amino acids. Per the germline V gene, CDR1 is GTSNPN and CDR2 is SVGIG (reference sequence). As to this clone: Its antigen remains unidentified.

Study conclusions and caveats: Later genetic work tied a missense DCLRE1C variant to beta-chain V and J trimming. Researchers reportedly found TCR beta sequences accurately predicted most subjects' HLA-A and HLA-B alleles. An analysis that came later showed most CMV-associated TCR beta chains appearing HLA-restricted.

Vbeta (60) and Jbeta (13) primers were used in the PCR. Per the study methods: In a later analysis, the count reached 80 million or so unique TCR beta chains, with approximately 10 million shared. The assay was immunoSEQ multiplex PCR, and TCRdb's table has in-frame clones only and misses some. V and J calls and clone size are as listed in that table; D and trimming were resolved from the DNA. The repertoire holds around 160,000 clones, with about four fifths as singletons. The clonotype was recovered from a male donor in good health and CMV-seropositive. J is TRBJ1-3 and V is TRBV30, with no clear D. The sample was PBMCs. The CDR3 sequence is CAHHSGNTIYF. The CDR3, as DNA: TGTGCTCATCACTCTGGAAACACCATATATTTT.